This record looks at one TCR beta chain sequence and its context. This sample's time point: peripheral blood 6 weeks after treatment start. The sample is drawn from a study of PD-L1 blockade in urothelial cancer. Trimming took 3 bases from V and 5 from J; bases not matched to a gene: 4. The CDR3 covers 13 residues. CDR1 and CDR2 (germline): SGDLS, YYNGEE. TCRdb's table, derived via immunoSEQ multiplex PCR, lists solely in-frame clones and lacks some. The profile shows approximately 91,000 clones, roughly 85% of them singletons. The receptor was isolated from a man between 65 and 79 years old with urothelial cancer. This chain joins TRBV9 and TRBJ2-7, with TRBD2 matching over 8 bases. The specimen comprised PBMCs, sampled around atezolizumab (anti-PD-L1) treatment. The CDR3 spells CASSADGGDEQYF. CDR3 coding DNA: TGTGCCAGCAGCGCAGACGGGGGGGACGAGCAGTACTTC.